Here is one T cell receptor beta chain with its context. The target antigen is unknown. The data were produced by immunoSEQ multiplex PCR, yet TCRdb's version contains in-frame clones alone and is incomplete. This table has roughly 52,000 clones, 75% to 90% appearing once. This entry is derived from a study of a mutant IDH1 vaccine in newly diagnosed glioma. The overall study: Most had both radiotherapy and temozolomide beforehand; others had only one.

The CDR3 loop spans 14 amino acids. V was clipped by 0 bases and J by 10 bases, with 12 bases between them. CDR1 MNHEY and CDR2 SMNVEV come from the germline V gene (reference sequence). The time point here: week 23, last vaccination. In every dose of vaccine, 300 ug of mutant IDH1 20-mer peptide was given alongside topical imiquimod. J is TRBJ1-4 and V is TRBV27; weak D call: TRBD1 (5 bases). This material consisted of PBMCs, taken from a glioma patient whose treatment included an IDH1 peptide vaccine. The TCR was taken from a man in his forties or fifties with glioma. The CDR3 loop is CASSLSQGGGKLFF. The CDR3 DNA sequence: TGTGCCAGCAGTTTATCGCAGGGAGGAGGAAAACTGTTTTTT.